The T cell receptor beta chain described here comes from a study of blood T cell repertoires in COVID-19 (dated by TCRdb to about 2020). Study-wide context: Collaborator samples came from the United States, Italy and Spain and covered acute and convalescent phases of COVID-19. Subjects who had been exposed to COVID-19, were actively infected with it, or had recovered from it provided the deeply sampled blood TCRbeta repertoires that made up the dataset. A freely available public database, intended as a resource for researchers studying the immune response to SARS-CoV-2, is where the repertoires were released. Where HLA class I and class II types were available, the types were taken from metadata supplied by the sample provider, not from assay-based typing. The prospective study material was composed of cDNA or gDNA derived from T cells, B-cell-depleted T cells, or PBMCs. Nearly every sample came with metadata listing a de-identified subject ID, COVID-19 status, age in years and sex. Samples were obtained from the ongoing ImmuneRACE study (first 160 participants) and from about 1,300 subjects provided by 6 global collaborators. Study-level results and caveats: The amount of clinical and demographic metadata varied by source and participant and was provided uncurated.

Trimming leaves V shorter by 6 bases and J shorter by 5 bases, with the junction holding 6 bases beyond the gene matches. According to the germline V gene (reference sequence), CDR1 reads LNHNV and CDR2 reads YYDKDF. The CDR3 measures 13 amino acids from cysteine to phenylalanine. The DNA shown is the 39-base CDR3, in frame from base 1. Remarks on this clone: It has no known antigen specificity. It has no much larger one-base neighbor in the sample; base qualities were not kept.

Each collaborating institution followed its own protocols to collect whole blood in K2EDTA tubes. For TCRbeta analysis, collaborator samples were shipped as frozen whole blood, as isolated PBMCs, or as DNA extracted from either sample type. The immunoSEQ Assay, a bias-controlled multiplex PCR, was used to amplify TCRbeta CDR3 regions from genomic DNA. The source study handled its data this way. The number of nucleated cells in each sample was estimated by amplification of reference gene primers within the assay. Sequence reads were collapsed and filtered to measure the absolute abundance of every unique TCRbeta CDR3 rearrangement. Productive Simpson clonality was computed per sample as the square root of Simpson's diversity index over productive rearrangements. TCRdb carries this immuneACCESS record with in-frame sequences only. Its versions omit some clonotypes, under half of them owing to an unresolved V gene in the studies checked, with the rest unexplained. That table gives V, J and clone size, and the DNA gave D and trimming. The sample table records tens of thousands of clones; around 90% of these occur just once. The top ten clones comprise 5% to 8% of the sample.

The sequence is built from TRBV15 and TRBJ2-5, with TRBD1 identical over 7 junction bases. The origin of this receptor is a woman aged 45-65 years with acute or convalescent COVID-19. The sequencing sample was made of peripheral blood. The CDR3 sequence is CATSLNRGETQYF. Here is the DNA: TGTGCCACCAGTCTCAACAGGGGTGAGACCCAGTACTTC.